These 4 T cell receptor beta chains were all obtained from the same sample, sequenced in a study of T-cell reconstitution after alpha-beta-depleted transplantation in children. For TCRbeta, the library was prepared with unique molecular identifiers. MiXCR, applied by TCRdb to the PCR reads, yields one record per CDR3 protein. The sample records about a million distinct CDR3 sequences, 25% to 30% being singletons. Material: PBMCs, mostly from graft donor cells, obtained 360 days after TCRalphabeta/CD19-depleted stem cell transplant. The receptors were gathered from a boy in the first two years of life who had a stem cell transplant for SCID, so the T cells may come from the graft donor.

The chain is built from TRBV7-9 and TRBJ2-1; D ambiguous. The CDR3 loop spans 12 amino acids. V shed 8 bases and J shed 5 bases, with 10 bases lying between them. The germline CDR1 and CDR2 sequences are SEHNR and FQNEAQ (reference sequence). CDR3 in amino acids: CASLPLHNEQFF. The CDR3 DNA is TGTGCCAGCCTCCCGCTGCACAATGAGCAGTTCTTC.

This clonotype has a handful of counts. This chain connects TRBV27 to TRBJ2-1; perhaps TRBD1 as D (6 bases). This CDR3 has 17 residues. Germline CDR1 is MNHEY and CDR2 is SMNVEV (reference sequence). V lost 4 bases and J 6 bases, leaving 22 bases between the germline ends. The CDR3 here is CASSSRPWGPACNEQFF. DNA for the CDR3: TGTGCCAGCAGTTCTCGGCCGTGGGGGCCCGCGTGCAATGAGCAGTTCTTC.

CDR3 coding DNA: TGCGCCAGCAGCGCCCGGGGGGGGACGGCCGAAGCTTTCTTT. Protein product: CASSARGGTAEAFF. The chain combines TRBV5-1 with TRBJ1-1; D may be TRBD1 (5 bases). Trimming cost V 4 bases and J 8 bases, with 18 bases left between them. The CDR3 runs to 14 residues. In germline, CDR1 is SGHRS, CDR2 YFSETQ.

The CDR3 nucleotides are TGCGCCAGCAGCTTGGGCGCTAGCGGGGGCGACTACGAGCAGTACTTC. Amino acids: CASSLGASGGDYEQYF. The chain uses TRBV5-1 and TRBJ2-7; the match to TRBD2 covers 10 bases. There are 16 residues in the CDR3. Germline CDR1 reads SGHRS; CDR2 reads YFSETQ. V was pared by 0 bases and J by 3 bases, with 6 bases of the junction left unmatched.